Each of the 30 T cell receptor beta chains below was sequenced from the same sample in a study of shared clonotypes between healthy human individuals. Method: immunoSEQ multiplex PCR; TCRdb's copy keeps in-frame clones and lacks some. Found here are 1.5 million to 1.9 million clones, 95% to 99% of them singletons; the top ten hold about 0.45%. Sequenced: naive CD4+ T cells sorted from blood. The subset: CD45RA+ positively selected. These receptors all stem from a man aged 30 to 45 in good health.

The chain combines TRBV9 with TRBJ2-2; D perhaps matches TRBD1 (6 bases). Germline V gives CDR1 SGDLS, CDR2 YYNGEE. The CDR3 spans 14 residues. The V end was cut by 5 bases, the J end by 3 bases, with 11 bases between. CDR3 protein: CASRGTMDTGELFF. CDR3 coding DNA: TGTGCCAGCAGAGGGACAATGGACACCGGGGAGCTGTTTTTT.

The chain has TRBV6-6 and TRBJ1-1; D is undetermined. The CDR3 length is 14 residues. Germline assignment: CDR1 MNHNY and CDR2 SVGAGI (reference sequence). V lost 0 bases and J lost 2, with 7 bases in between. CDR3 sequence: CASSYSDLNTEAFF. The CDR3 nucleotides are TGTGCCAGCAGTTACTCCGACCTAAACACTGAAGCTTTCTTT.

On this clone: Within the sample, other DNA sequences also encode this same CDR3. The V gene is TRBV10-3, the J gene TRBJ2-2; D unresolved. V was shortened by 6 bases and J by 2 bases, with 4 bases between the two germline ends. The CDR3 length is 12 residues. The germline gives CDR1 ENHRY, CDR2 SYGVKD. CDR3 sequence: CAISGNTGELFF. The CDR3 region has the DNA TGTGCCATCAGCGGAAACACCGGGGAGCTGTTTTTT.

As regards this clone: The sample has other DNA sequences that encode this CDR3 too. V and J are TRBV28 and TRBJ2-7; D uncertain. Germline V gives CDR1 MDHEN, CDR2 SYDVKM. V was clipped by 3 bases and J by 0 bases, with 3 bases between them. The CDR3 is 12 residues long. The CDR3 reads CASSFYSYEQYF. As DNA, the CDR3 is TGTGCCAGCAGTTTCTACTCCTACGAGCAGTACTTC.

This chain uses TRBV4-2 with TRBJ2-1; 10 bases fit TRBD2. Germline V lookup: CDR1 LGHNA, CDR2 YNFKEQ. V gave up 0 bases and J gave up 5 bases; unmatched junction bases: 7. CDR3 length: 17 amino acids. The CDR3, as DNA: TGTGCCAGCAGCCAAGATCCCCCTAGCGGGAGCAACAATGAGCAGTTCTTC. Its protein product is CASSQDPPSGSNNEQFF.

V gene TRBV10-2 combines with J gene TRBJ1-3; 7 bases are a match to TRBD1. Germline CDR1 reads WSHSY; CDR2 reads SAAADI. The CDR3 contains 17 residues. The ends lost 2 bases at V and 0 bases at J; junction bases unmatched: 7. The CDR3 DNA sequence: TGCGCCAGCAGTGAGCCAGGACAGGCCAGCTCTGGAAACACCATATATTTT. Its protein product is CASSEPGQASSGNTIYF.

The chain has TRBV30 and TRBJ1-3; possibly TRBD1 for D (6 bases). The germline V and J ends were trimmed by 4 bases and 2 bases, with 12 bases remaining between them. Germline V lookup: CDR1 GTSNPN, CDR2 SVGIG (reference sequence). The CDR3 is 14 amino acids. The CDR3 DNA follows: TGTGCCTGGACCGGGGGGCCGGCTGGAAACACCATATATTTT. This gives the protein CAWTGGPAGNTIYF.

Details on this clone: Other DNA sequences from this sample encode an identical CDR3 as well. CDR3 DNA: TGCAGCGTTTCAAAGACAGGGGACACTGAAGCTTTCTTT. This encodes CSVSKTGDTEAFF. This chain joins TRBV29-1 and TRBJ1-1; TRBD1 aligns across 8 bases. V shed 5 bases and J 3 bases; nucleotides not matched to a gene: 5. This CDR3 region has 13 residues. Germline CDR1 and CDR2: SQVTM and ANQGSEA.

The chain combines TRBV6-5 with TRBJ2-7, with no clear D. Between the trimmed V and J ends, which lost 5 bases and 2 bases, there was a span of 10 bases. The germline V gene encodes CDR1 MNHEY and CDR2 SVGAGI. The CDR3 totals 13 residues. The CDR3 here is CASSTLGAYEQYF. DNA for the CDR3: TGTGCCAGCAGTACGTTGGGTGCCTACGAGCAGTACTTC.

This clone was found once. V gene TRBV19 combines with J gene TRBJ2-4; D is perhaps TRBD1 or TRBD2 (5 bases each). Germline V lookup: CDR1 LNHDA, CDR2 SQIVND (reference sequence). This CDR3 is 15 amino acids long. V was clipped by 3 bases and J by 0 bases, with 9 bases between them. The CDR3 here is CASSMRGLAKNIQYF. CDR3 DNA: TGTGCCAGTAGTATGAGGGGTCTAGCCAAAAACATTCAGTACTTC.

The V call is TRBV5-8, the J call TRBJ2-7; a possible D gene is TRBD1 (6 bases). Trimming cost V 5 bases and J 2 bases, with 11 bases left between them. The germline CDR1 and CDR2 sequences are SGHTS and YDEGEE. This CDR3 region has 13 residues. CDR3 DNA sequence: TGTGCCAGCAGTTTGTGGGGGCCCTACGAGCAGTACTTC. Its protein is CASSLWGPYEQYF.

The CDR3 DNA reads as TGCGCCAGCAGCCAAGATGGGACAGGGGGGATTAACGCCGGGGAGCTGTTTTTT. Protein product: CASSQDGTGGINAGELFF. The chain combines TRBV4-1 with TRBJ2-2, with 11 bases identical to TRBD1. Trimming at V came to 0 bases and at J to 6 bases, leaving 9 bases not matched to a gene. Germline values: CDR1 MGHRA, CDR2 YSYEKL. This CDR3 spans 18 amino acids.

The gene calls are TRBV27 and TRBJ2-3; D unclear. This CDR3 spans 13 amino acids. The germline V and J ends were trimmed by 5 bases and 4 bases, with 10 bases remaining between them. Germline V gene data show CDR1 as MNHEY and CDR2 as SMNVEV (reference sequence). CDR3 nucleotides: TGTGCCAGCAGTCCCAGTCCGTCAGATACGCAGTATTTT. Its translation: CASSPSPSDTQYF.

The chain has TRBV30 and TRBJ2-2; the match to TRBD1 covers 7 bases. CDR1 and CDR2 (germline): GTSNPN, SVGIG (reference sequence). Trimming cost V 2 bases and J 1 base; bases outside gene matches: 7. CDR3 length equals 16 residues. CDR3 amino acids: CAWSIWQGVNTGELFF. DNA of the CDR3: TGTGCCTGGAGTATATGGCAGGGGGTGAACACCGGGGAGCTGTTTTTT.

In nucleotides, the CDR3 is TGTGCCAGCAGCCCCCGGGGACAGGGCTACGAGCAGTACTTC. Translated, it gives CASSPRGQGYEQYF. The chain recombines TRBV7-8 with TRBJ2-7; 9 bases line up with TRBD1. Per germline, CDR1 SGHVS and CDR2 FQNEAQ. Losses at the gene ends were 5 bases for V and 3 bases for J; bases not matched to a gene: 5. This CDR3 region has 14 residues.

The V call is TRBV19, the J call TRBJ2-3, with D perhaps matching TRBD2 (6 bases). Between the trimmed V and J ends, which lost 2 bases and 2 bases, there was a span of 29 bases. Germline V gene data show CDR1 as LNHDA and CDR2 as SQIVND (reference sequence). This CDR3 contains 21 residues. CDR3 sequence: CASSIRRGAPIGRHSTDTQYF. CDR3 DNA: TGTGCCAGTAGTATACGGCGGGGAGCCCCTATAGGGCGACACTCCACAGATACGCAGTATTTT. Variable domain in full (rest from reference TRBV19 and TRBJ2-3): DGGITQSPKYLFRKEGQNVTLSCEQNLNHDAMYWYRQDPGQGLRLIYYSQIVNDFQKGDIAEGYSVSREKKESFPLTVTSAQKNPTAFYLCASSIRRGAPIGRHSTDTQYFGPGTRLTVL.

The genes are TRBV7-9 and TRBJ1-2, with 7 nucleotides matching TRBD1. The trim removed 5 bases at V and 8 bases at J, leaving 8 bases unmatched. Germline assignment: CDR1 SEHNR and CDR2 FQNEAQ (reference sequence). The length of the CDR3 is 13 residues. CDR3 sequence: CASSLEGGRGYTF. The CDR3 region has the DNA TGTGCCAGCAGCCTAGAAGGGGGCCGGGGCTACACCTTC.

J is TRBJ1-1 and V is TRBV27; no clear D. V was trimmed by 8 bases and J by 5 bases, leaving 12 bases between them. This CDR3 contains 12 residues. The germline CDR1 and CDR2 sequences are MNHEY and SMNVEV (reference sequence). In nucleotides, the CDR3 is TGTGCCAGCGGCAGAGGTGGGACTGAAGCTTTCTTT. Translating gives CASGRGGTEAFF.

J is TRBJ1-2 and V is TRBV25-1; 9 bases agree with TRBD1. The V segment lost 10 bases and the J segment 2 bases; nucleotides outside the gene matches: 8. The CDR3 loop spans 14 amino acids. CDR1 and CDR2 (germline): MGHDK, SYGVNS. CDR3 in DNA: TGTGCCACAAAGAAGGGGACAGGGAACTATGGCTACACCTTC. Protein sequence: CATKKGTGNYGYTF.

The rearrangement joins TRBV4-3 to TRBJ2-1; D ambiguous. V lost 0 bases, J lost 4 bases, and 13 bases lay in between. Germline lookup yields CDR1 LGHNA and CDR2 YSLEER. The CDR3 totals 16 residues. CDR3 DNA sequence: TGCGCCAGCAGCCAAGATCGGCACGATGAGTACAATGAGCAGTTCTTC. It translates to CASSQDRHDEYNEQFF.

This CDR3 reads CASSIGRDTEAFF. As DNA, the CDR3 is TGTGCCAGTAGTATAGGGAGAGACACTGAAGCTTTCTTT. This chain links TRBV19 with TRBJ1-1; D is undetermined. With 1 base removed from V and 3 bases from J, the gap between germline ends came to 6 bases. Germline V gene data show CDR1 as LNHDA and CDR2 as SQIVND (reference sequence). The CDR3 spans 13 residues. Variable domain in full (rest from reference TRBV19 and TRBJ1-1): DGGITQSPKYLFRKEGQNVTLSCEQNLNHDAMYWYRQDPGQGLRLIYYSQIVNDFQKGDIAEGYSVSREKKESFPLTVTSAQKNPTAFYLCASSIGRDTEAFFGQGTRLTVV.

The chain is built from TRBV11-2 and TRBJ2-4, with a tentative D call TRBD2 (5 bases). The CDR3 has 17 amino acids. The V and J ends lost 0 bases and 4 bases respectively, with 16 bases between them. Germline values: CDR1 SGHAT, CDR2 FQNNGV. The CDR3 bases are TGTGCCAGCAGCTTAGAGGCACAGAGGGTAGGAAAAAACATTCAGTACTTC. Residues: CASSLEAQRVGKNIQYF. Looking up the rest from reference TRBV11-2 and TRBJ2-4 gives the full variable domain: EAGVAQSPRYKIIEKRQSVAFWCNPISGHATLYWYQQILGQGPKLLIQFQNNGVVDDSQLPKDRFSAERLKGVDSTLKIQPAKLEDSAVYLCASSLEAQRVGKNIQYFGAGTRLSVL.

This chain links TRBV2 with TRBJ2-3; 8 bases agree with TRBD1. V dropped 4 bases and J dropped 1; count of bases not matched to a gene: 4. This CDR3 has 15 residues. Looked up from germline, CDR1 is SNHLY and CDR2 is FYNNEI. CDR3 protein: CASSVSDRGTDTQYF. Here the CDR3 DNA reads TGTGCCAGCAGTGTTTCGGACAGGGGCACAGATACGCAGTATTTT.

This sequence joins TRBV7-9 and TRBJ1-4; maybe TRBD1 (6 bases). V shed 4 bases and J shed 8 bases, with 20 bases lying between them. Per the germline V gene, CDR1 is SEHNR and CDR2 is FQNEAQ (reference sequence). This CDR3 has 16 residues. The CDR3 sequence: CASSSRRDTTPEKLFF. The CDR3 DNA sequence: TGTGCCAGCAGCTCTCGAAGGGACACGACGCCCGAAAAACTGTTTTTT.

This chain uses TRBV20-1 with TRBJ1-1; D unclear. V was shortened by 3 bases and J by 2 bases, with 4 bases between the two germline ends. In germline, CDR1 is DFQATT, CDR2 SNEGSKA (reference sequence). CDR3 length: 11 amino acids. CDR3 nucleotides: TGCAGTGCTAGCGATAACACTGAAGCTTTCTTT. Its protein is CSASDNTEAFF.

The count of this clone is one. V gene TRBV2 combines with J gene TRBJ1-5; D perhaps matches TRBD1 (6 bases). Trimming left V 4 bases short and J 6 bases short, with 13 bases between. Germline CDR1 reads SNHLY; CDR2 reads FYNNEI. The CDR3 sequence is 14 residues long. In nucleotides, the CDR3 is TGTGCCAGCAGTGGCGACAGGAGCGGTCAGCCCCAGCATTTT. This sequence encodes CASSGDRSGQPQHF. Supplemented by reference TRBV2 and TRBJ1-5, the full variable domain reads EPEVTQTPSHQVTQMGQEVILRCVPISNHLYFYWYRQILGQKVEFLVSFYNNEISEKSEIFDDQFSVERPDGSNFTLKIRSTKLEDSAMYFCASSGDRSGQPQHFGDGTRLSIL.

The V and J genes are TRBV30 and TRBJ1-5; D remains unclear. Germline assignment: CDR1 GTSNPN and CDR2 SVGIG (reference sequence). This CDR3 comprises 15 residues. Deletions cut 0 bases from V and 11 bases from J, with 20 bases between. CDR3 region: CAWSVGISGAGAQHF. CDR3 coding DNA: TGTGCCTGGAGTGTAGGGATTTCGGGAGCTGGGGCCCAGCATTTT.

The chain has TRBV5-4 and TRBJ2-1; D is undetermined. Germline V gives CDR1 SGHNT, CDR2 YYREEE (reference sequence). This CDR3 region has 15 residues. V was clipped by 1 base and J by 2 bases, with 10 bases between them. As DNA, the CDR3 is TGTGCCAGCAGCTTGCCACCTGGAGCCTACAATGAGCAGTTCTTC. It encodes CASSLPPGAYNEQFF.

This clone was recorded once. The rearrangement uses TRBV10-3 and TRBJ1-4; perhaps TRBD1 as D (5 bases). The V gene lost 6 bases and the J gene lost 5 bases, with 10 bases spanning the gap. Germline assignment: CDR1 ENHRY and CDR2 SYGVKD. CDR3 length: 13 amino acids. The CDR3 coding sequence is TGTGCCATCAGCCCGACAGCAAATGAAAAACTGTTTTTT. Translation gives CAISPTANEKLFF.

The rearrangement uses TRBV9 and TRBJ2-1, with 14 bases that match TRBD2. The CDR3 has 16 amino acids. Germline V gene lookup returns CDR1 SGDLS and CDR2 YYNGEE. The V gene end was trimmed by 4 bases and the J gene end by 8 bases; junction bases not matched to a gene: 8. The CDR3 sequence: CASSTHGTSGSYEQFF. DNA for the CDR3: TGTGCCAGCAGCACCCATGGGACTAGCGGGAGCTATGAGCAGTTCTTC.